Listed below are T cell receptor beta chains from one sample, sequenced in a study of T cells in Graves' hyperthyroidism and ophthalmopathy. Via MiXCR, TCRdb re-called the multiplex PCR reads, giving one row per CDR3 protein. There are fewer than 350,000 distinct CDR3 sequences in the sample; about a sixth occur only once, and 15% to 17% lies in the top ten. The material sequenced was blood. All receptors come from a woman between 40 and 50 years old with Graves' ophthalmopathy. Each CDR3 is given with its conserved first and last residue. Fields, in order: V gene, D gene, J gene, clone size, CDR3 DNA, CDR3 protein. D genes are given only for firm matches. Some rows mark clone size as missing; the rest say once, few, many or name a class of expanded clone.

>TRBV6-1|TRBD2|TRBJ2-7|many
TGTGCCAGCGGTGACGGAGGGAGGGCCGAGCAGTACTTC
CASGDGGRAEQYF
>TRBV27|TRBD1|TRBJ1-2|-
TGTGCCAGCAGACCTACAGGGGGCGCGTATGGCTACACCTTC
CASRPTGGAYGYTF
>TRBV28|TRBD2|TRBJ2-5|few
TGTGCCAGCAGCTCCTCCACTAGCGGGAGAGAAGAGACCCAGTACTTC
CASSSSTSGREETQYF
>TRBV6-2/TRBV6-3|TRBD1|TRBJ1-1|many
TGTGCCAGCAGGTCACAGGGGGCCCCTGAAGCTTTCTTT
CASRSQGAPEAFF
>TRBV30|-|TRBJ2-5|many
TGTGCCTGGAGTGTTCGGGTGTCCGAGACCCAGTACTTC
CAWSVRVSETQYF
>TRBV6-4|TRBD2|TRBJ2-2|many
TGTGCCAGCAGTGACACCGCTAGCGGGAGGCACACCGGGGAGCTGTTTTTT
CASSDTASGRHTGELFF
>TRBV7-2|-|TRBJ2-7|-
TGTGCCAGCAGCTTAGCGGACCTGGGGTCCTACGAGCAGTACTTC
CASSLADLGSYEQYF
>TRBV28|TRBD1|TRBJ2-4|many
TGTGCCAGCAGATCACAGGGGAACCTAGCCAAAAACATTCAGTACTTC
CASRSQGNLAKNIQYF
>TRBV11-2|-|TRBJ2-5|many
TGTGCCAGCAGCTTACCCTTCGAGACCCAGTACTTC
CASSLPFETQYF
>TRBV5-1|-|TRBJ1-2|many
TGCGCCAGCAGCTTGGGTGTTGTTGGTCCCTTAAGCTATGGCTACACCTTC
CASSLGVVGPLSYGYTF
>TRBV6-5|TRBD1|TRBJ2-5|many
TGTGCCAGCAAACCTGGGACAGGGAAGGAGACCCAGTACTTC
CASKPGTGKETQYF
>TRBV9|-|TRBJ1-1|many
TGTGCCAGCAGCCCCAGCCCCTGGACGGTTGAAGCTTTCTTT
CASSPSPWTVEAFF
>TRBV27|TRBD1|TRBJ1-1|many
TGTGCCAGCATCCCCGGGGGACAGCCGAACACTGAAGCTTTCTTT
CASIPGGQPNTEAFF
>TRBV6-1|-|TRBJ1-1|many
TGTGCAAACGGGCGGTTGAACACTGAAGCTTTCTTT
CANGRLNTEAFF
>TRBV12-5|-|TRBJ1-1|once
TGTGCTAGTGGCTTTAAATGGGGCACTGAAGCTTTCTTT
CASGFKWGTEAFF
>TRBV7-2|-|TRBJ2-7|many
TGTGCCAGCAGCTGGGGGGGGCCTGAGGAGCAGTACTTC
CASSWGGPEEQYF
>TRBV28|-|TRBJ2-7|many
TGTGCCAGCAGCTCCGGTTGGGACGCAAGCCCCTACGAGCAGTACTTC
CASSSGWDASPYEQYF
>TRBV12-3/TRBV12-4|-|TRBJ1-6|many
TGTGCCAGCAGTCCCCGGTCCTATAATTCACCCCTCCACTTT
CASSPRSYNSPLHF
>TRBV7-2|TRBD1|TRBJ1-2|-
TGTGCCAGCAACCCGACAGGGGCCTATGGCTACACCTTC
CASNPTGAYGYTF
>TRBV5-1|-|TRBJ2-5|many
TGCGCCAGCAGCATGGATGTAGGGGAGACCCAGTACTTC
CASSMDVGETQYF
>TRBV28|TRBD1|TRBJ2-7|once
TGTGCCAGCAGTTCCGGGACAGCCCTCTCCTACGAGCAGTACTTC
CASSSGTALSYEQYF
>TRBV18|-|TRBJ2-7|many
TGTGCCAGCTCAATACGACAGGACTACGAGCAGTACTTC
CASSIRQDYEQYF
>TRBV19|-|TRBJ1-1|few
TGTGCCAGTAGTTTACGGGGTATGGGTGCGAACACTGAAGCTTTCTTT
CASSLRGMGANTEAFF
>TRBV12-3/TRBV12-4|-|TRBJ2-7|few
TGTGCCAGCAGTTTAGCGCCCCTCTCAGTTTACGAGCAGTACTTC
CASSLAPLSVYEQYF
>TRBV30|-|TRBJ2-7|-
TGTGCCTGGAATAGCGGGAGACAGGGGGAGCAGTACTTC
CAWNSGRQGEQYF
>TRBV28|-|TRBJ2-1|many
TGTGCCAGCAGTTCCGGGGGGCTCGGGGATGAGCAGTTCTTC
CASSSGGLGDEQFF
>TRBV27|TRBD2|TRBJ2-7|few
TGTGCCAGCAGTTTATTCTTCAGCGGGGTCTACGAGCAGTACTTC
CASSLFFSGVYEQYF
>TRBV30|-|TRBJ1-5|many
TGTGCCTGGAGCTCTTTCGCCCCAGAAAACAATCAGCCCCAGCATTTT
CAWSSFAPENNQPQHF
>TRBV10-3|-|TRBJ2-7|few
TGTGCCATCAGGCCCGGGACCCCACAAGGCGAGCAGTACTTC
CAIRPGTPQGEQYF
>TRBV6-1|TRBD1|TRBJ2-7|many
TGTGCCAGCAGGAAAAGCGAGACAGGGTCTTTGCGCGAGCAGTACTTC
CASRKSETGSLREQYF
>TRBV29-1|-|TRBJ1-1|many
TGCAGCGTTGAAAGCTTCCAGGGACGGACTGAAGCTTTCTTT
CSVESFQGRTEAFF
>TRBV7-8|TRBD2|TRBJ2-5|many
TGTGCCAGCAGCCCTAAGTACGGTAGCGGGAGAGAGACCCAGTACTTC
CASSPKYGSGRETQYF
>TRBV9|TRBD2|TRBJ2-7|many
TGTGCCAGCAGCGTAGGACTAGCGGGAGGTTCCGAGCAGTACTTC
CASSVGLAGGSEQYF
>TRBV12-3/TRBV12-4|-|TRBJ2-7|many
TGTGCCAGCAGTTTTAGGGGGGCGGACGAGCAGTACTTC
CASSFRGADEQYF
>TRBV6-2/TRBV6-3|-|TRBJ1-2|many
TGTGCCAGCAGCTTGACGCAGGGGAAGAACTATGGCTACACCTTC
CASSLTQGKNYGYTF
>TRBV6-1|-|TRBJ2-3|many
TGTGCCAGCAGTGAAGAACCCCGGGAAGGAACAGATACGCAGTATTTT
CASSEEPREGTDTQYF
>TRBV6-2/TRBV6-3|-|TRBJ2-7|-
TGTGCCAGCTTGACCACTAGTTCTCCCTACGAGCAGTACTTC
CASLTTSSPYEQYF
>TRBV6-2/TRBV6-3|-|TRBJ2-7|-
TGTGCCAGCAAGGGCGAACGGAACGAGCAGTACTTC
CASKGERNEQYF
>TRBV6-1|-|TRBJ1-5|many
TGTGCCAGCAGTGAAATAGGGATTAGCAATCAGCCCCAGCATTTT
CASSEIGISNQPQHF
>TRBV6-1|TRBD1|TRBJ2-5|-
TGTGCCAGCAGTGCCGGGACAGGGGGCCTTTCGGAGACCCAGTACTTC
CASSAGTGGLSETQYF
>TRBV4-3|-|TRBJ2-4|many
TGCGCCAGCAGCCAAGATGCAGGGATAGCCAAAAACATTCAGTACTTC
CASSQDAGIAKNIQYF
>TRBV29-1|-|TRBJ1-2|-
TGCAGCGTTGAGGCCGGAGCTAACTATGGCTACATCTTC
CSVEAGANYGYIF
>TRBV6-1|TRBD2|TRBJ2-7|many
TGTGCCACCGAACAGCGGGAGTTCAACGAGCAGTACTTC
CATEQREFNEQYF
>TRBV7-2|-|TRBJ1-1|many
TGTGCCAGCGGGGGATACAGCACTGAAGCTTTCTTT
CASGGYSTEAFF
>TRBV28|TRBD1|TRBJ1-2|-
TGTGCCAGCAAGACAGGGGAAGCAGTCGGCTACACCTTC
CASKTGEAVGYTF
>TRBV20-1|TRBD1|TRBJ1-1|many
TGCAGTGCTAGAGATAGGGCAGGGGGCAGTGGCACTGAAGCTTTCTTT
CSARDRAGGSGTEAFF
>TRBV20-1|TRBD2|TRBJ2-7|-
TGCAGTGCTAGCCCCGGGTCTAGCGGGTTCTACGAGCAGTACTTC
CSASPGSSGFYEQYF
>TRBV6-1|-|TRBJ2-7|many
TGTGCCAGCAAGTTAAGCTCCTACGAGCAGTACTTC
CASKLSSYEQYF
>TRBV11-2|-|TRBJ2-7|many
TGTGCCAGCAGCTTCGAGAGCGGGACAGTCCCCTACGAGCAGTACTTC
CASSFESGTVPYEQYF